The 32 T cell receptor beta chains in this list originate from one sample, sequenced in a study of shared clonotypes between healthy human individuals. Data came from immunoSEQ multiplex PCR; TCRdb stores just in-frame clones and leaves some out. This sample has fewer than 850,000 clones, with around 96% found just once. Naivety among CD8 cells was defined by CD45RO negativity and positive CCR7 selection, thereby excluding terminally differentiated effector memory CD45RA+ cells. The sample was naive CD8+ T cells sorted from blood. Every receptor here comes from a man aged 25-45 years in good health.

V gene TRBV5-6 combines with J gene TRBJ2-2; TRBD2 matches 9 bases. The CDR3 consists of 16 residues. Germline lookup yields CDR1 SGHDT and CDR2 YYEEEE. V lost 0 bases to trimming and J lost 4 bases; unmatched junction nucleotides: 4. Here the CDR3 reads CASSLVDSGSTGELFF. The DNA of the CDR3 is TGTGCCAGCAGCTTGGTCGATAGCGGGAGCACCGGGGAGCTGTTTTTT.

The chain recombines TRBV7-8 with TRBJ2-7; 11 nucleotides line up with TRBD2. Per the germline V gene, CDR1 is SGHVS and CDR2 is FQNEAQ. V was pared by 6 bases and J by 1 base, with 8 bases of the junction left unmatched. The CDR3 loop spans 16 amino acids. CDR3 DNA: TGTGCCAGCAGTACACAACTAGCGGGAGAATCCTACGAGCAGTACTTC. It yields the protein CASSTQLAGESYEQYF.

The rearrangement joins TRBV5-8 to TRBJ2-1; TRBD2 matches 10 bases. The ends lost 3 bases at V and 2 bases at J; junction bases unmatched: 2. Germline loops: CDR1 SGHTS, CDR2 YDEGEE. The CDR3 loop spans 15 amino acids. As DNA, the CDR3 is TGTGCCAGCAGCTATAGCGGGAGGACCTACAATGAGCAGTTCTTC. Translated, it gives CASSYSGRTYNEQFF.

V and J are TRBV9 and TRBJ2-3; TRBD2 matches 7 bases. Germline V gives CDR1 SGDLS, CDR2 YYNGEE. Trimming removed 0 bases from V and 3 bases from J; junction bases left unmatched: 13. This CDR3 region has 18 residues. The CDR3 reads CASSVEGGSLGQTDTQYF. DNA for the CDR3: TGTGCCAGCAGCGTAGAAGGCGGGAGCTTGGGGCAGACAGATACGCAGTATTTT.

The chain carries TRBV27 and TRBJ2-1; 8 bases map to TRBD1. The trim removed 4 bases at V and 15 bases at J, leaving 11 bases unmatched. This CDR3 is built from 13 residues. CDR1 and CDR2 (germline): MNHEY, SMNVEV (reference sequence). CDR3 sequence: CASSSGRGPYWFF. For the CDR3, the DNA is TGTGCCAGCAGTTCGGGCAGGGGGCCCTATTGGTTCTTC.

The V and J genes are TRBV5-8 and TRBJ1-5; D gene unclear. The germline V gene has CDR1 SGHTS and CDR2 YDEGEE. V shed 0 bases and J shed 6 bases, with 10 bases lying between them. CDR3 length: 14 amino acids. This CDR3 is CASSLVGSGQPQHF. CDR3 coding DNA: TGTGCCAGCAGCTTGGTGGGGTCGGGTCAGCCCCAGCATTTT.

The CDR3 here is CASSRTATGTASTDTQYF. The CDR3 DNA follows: TGCGCCAGCAGCCGAACCGCGACCGGGACAGCTAGCACAGATACGCAGTATTTT. This rearrangement joins TRBV4-1 to TRBJ2-3; TRBD1 aligns across 7 bases. The CDR3 runs to 18 residues. Trimming cost V 4 bases and J 0 bases; bases outside gene matches: 13. Germline CDR1 and CDR2: MGHRA and YSYEKL.

The genes are TRBV6-4 and TRBJ2-1; TRBD1 matches at 7 bases. The CDR3 runs to 13 residues. Germline CDR1 and CDR2: MRHNA and SNTAGT. The trim removed 3 bases at V and 10 bases at J, leaving 6 bases unmatched. The CDR3 coding sequence is TGTGCCAGCAGTGAAGAACAGGGGTGCGAGCAGTTCTTC. Translation gives CASSEEQGCEQFF.

The gene calls are TRBV29-1 and TRBJ1-1; TRBD1 agrees at 9 bases. This CDR3 is built from 14 residues. J lost 4 bases, V lost 5 bases, and 8 bases had no gene match. Germline V gene sequence: CDR1 SQVTM, CDR2 ANQGSEA. CDR3 coding DNA: TGCAGCGTTTGCCCACAGGGGGCTGGCACTGAAGCTTTCTTT. It encodes CSVCPQGAGTEAFF.

The V and J genes are TRBV2 and TRBJ2-7, with TRBD2 matching 7 bases. The CDR3 is made up of 13 amino acids. Trimming removed 3 bases from V and 7 bases from J; junction bases left unmatched: 6. Germline V gives CDR1 SNHLY, CDR2 FYNNEI. This chain's CDR3 is CASSDGGSDEQYF. As DNA, the CDR3 is TGTGCCAGCAGTGATGGCGGGAGCGATGAGCAGTACTTC.

V and J are TRBV6-5 and TRBJ2-7, with TRBD2 matching 13 bases. Germline values: CDR1 MNHEY, CDR2 SVGAGI. CDR3 length equals 14 residues. Trimming cost V 6 bases and J 7 bases; bases outside gene matches: 6. CDR3 region: CASRRTSGSWEQYF. The CDR3 DNA is TGTGCCAGCAGAAGGACTAGCGGGAGTTGGGAGCAGTACTTC.

The J gene is TRBJ2-1, the V gene TRBV7-6; D might be TRBD2 (6 bases). Per the germline V gene, CDR1 is SGHVS and CDR2 is FNYEAQ. CDR3 length: 11 amino acids. The V gene lost 5 bases and the J gene lost 7 bases, with 6 bases spanning the gap. Here the CDR3 DNA reads TGTGCCAGCAGCCGGGAGAATGAGCAGTTCTTC. Translating gives CASSRENEQFF.

This clone was detected once. The chain links TRBV7-9 to TRBJ1-4; 7 bases are a match to TRBD1. Germline V CDR1 and CDR2: SEHNR, FQNEAQ (reference sequence). There are 14 residues in the CDR3. Trimming took 5 bases from V and 7 from J; bases not matched to a gene: 7. CDR3 residues: CASSVTGILEKLFF. In DNA, the CDR3 is TGTGCCAGCAGCGTGACAGGGATCCTTGAAAAACTGTTTTTT.

The CDR3 region has the DNA TGTGCCAGCCGACAGGCTAATGAAAAACTGTTTTTT. Protein sequence: CASRQANEKLFF. The J gene is TRBJ1-4, the V gene TRBV11-2, with D possibly being TRBD1 (6 bases). Germline CDR1 SGHAT, CDR2 FQNNGV. V shed 8 bases and J shed 3 bases, with 7 bases lying between them. This CDR3 is built from 12 residues.

The chain recombines TRBV25-1 with TRBJ2-7; TRBD1 might be the D (6 bases). V lost 6 bases and J lost 9, with 18 bases in between. This CDR3 is built from 13 residues. Germline V gene data show CDR1 as MGHDK and CDR2 as SYGVNS. As DNA, the CDR3 is TGTGCCAGCAGGCCGCCCGGTACGGACAGGCAGTACTTC. The encoded protein is CASRPPGTDRQYF.

The V call is TRBV7-8, the J call TRBJ2-1; 7 nucleotides align to TRBD1. Germline values: CDR1 SGHVS, CDR2 FQNEAQ. This CDR3 is built from 15 residues. Trimming took 5 bases from V and 0 from J; bases not matched to a gene: 4. The CDR3 loop is CASSLPGGSYNEQFF. As DNA, the CDR3 is TGTGCCAGCAGCCTACCAGGGGGCTCCTACAATGAGCAGTTCTTC.

Details on this clone: This CDR3 is also generated by other DNA sequences in the sample. The chain uses TRBV4-1 and TRBJ2-7; 10 bases are a match to TRBD1. The CDR3 spans 15 residues. CDR1 is MGHRA, CDR2 YSYEKL, per germline. The V and J ends lost 1 base and 3 bases, in that order; junction bases with no gene match: 3. In DNA form, the CDR3 reads TGCGCCAGCAGCCAAGCGACAGGGGGCGGCTACGAGCAGTACTTC. This encodes CASSQATGGGYEQYF.

The chain joins TRBV27 to TRBJ2-5, with 9 bases identical to TRBD1. The CDR3 runs 16 residues. The V gene's germline CDR1 is MNHEY and CDR2 SMNVEV (reference sequence). V trimming: 1 base; J trimming: 5 bases; junction bases outside the gene matches: 8. CDR3 in amino acids: CASSLLWDREHETQYF. The CDR3 region has the DNA TGTGCCAGCAGTTTATTATGGGACAGGGAGCACGAGACCCAGTACTTC.

The chain carries TRBV7-9 and TRBJ2-7; 13 positions match TRBD2. The CDR3 spans 18 residues. Germline CDR1 reads SEHNR; CDR2 reads FQNEAQ (reference sequence). J was trimmed by 0 bases and V by 3 bases; bases with no gene match: 8. CDR3: CASSFGTSGKGSSYEQYF. The CDR3 coding sequence is TGTGCCAGCAGCTTCGGGACTAGCGGGAAAGGGAGCTCCTACGAGCAGTACTTC.

The genes are TRBV9 and TRBJ2-4, with D possibly matching TRBD1 (5 bases). V lost 0 bases to trimming and J lost 0 bases, with 13 bases between them. Per the germline V gene, CDR1 is SGDLS and CDR2 is YYNGEE. The length of the CDR3 is 17 residues. The chain's CDR3 is CASSVDPGILAKNIQYF. DNA of the CDR3: TGTGCCAGCAGCGTAGATCCAGGGATACTAGCCAAAAACATTCAGTACTTC.

This clone was counted once. The chain has TRBV27 and TRBJ1-4; D gene uncertain. V lost 0 bases, J lost 0 bases, and 8 bases lay in between. Germline loops: CDR1 MNHEY, CDR2 SMNVEV (reference sequence). CDR3 length equals 16 residues. CDR3 sequence reads: CASSLSIGSTNEKLFF. CDR3 nucleotide sequence: TGTGCCAGCAGTTTATCAATAGGGTCAACTAATGAAAAACTGTTTTTT.

The chain combines TRBV10-3 with TRBJ2-5, with TRBD2 identical over 8 bases. The CDR3 length is 16 residues. Germline-derived CDR1 and CDR2 are ENHRY and SYGVKD. J lost 1 base, V lost 3 bases, and 7 bases had no gene match. The CDR3 loop reads CAISDPSGWTQETQYF. CDR3 DNA: TGTGCCATCAGTGACCCTAGCGGGTGGACCCAAGAGACCCAGTACTTC.

The rearrangement joins TRBV6-1 to TRBJ2-1; 8 nucleotides align to TRBD2. V lost 1 base, J lost 6 bases, and 17 bases stayed unmatched. CDR3 length: 19 residues. Per the germline V gene, CDR1 is MNHNS and CDR2 is SASEGT. The CDR3 protein is CASSEVPRGASGRTNEQFF. CDR3 nucleotides: TGTGCCAGCAGTGAAGTCCCCCGGGGGGCGAGCGGGAGAACCAATGAGCAGTTCTTC.

The chain recombines TRBV5-1 with TRBJ2-7; TRBD2 aligns across 9 bases. Losses at the gene ends were 8 bases for V and 3 bases for J; bases not matched to a gene: 6. Germline CDR1 reads SGHRS; CDR2 reads YFSETQ. The CDR3 consists of 13 residues. The CDR3: CASSSGVNYEQYF. CDR3 nucleotide sequence: TGCGCCAGTTCTAGCGGGGTGAACTACGAGCAGTACTTC. Filled out from reference TRBV5-1 and TRBJ2-7, the complete variable domain reads KAGVTQTPRYLIKTRGQQVTLSCSPISGHRSVSWYQQTPGQGLQFLFEYFSETQRNKGNFPGRFSGRQFSNSRSEMNVSTLELGDSALYLCASSSGVNYEQYFGPGTRLTVT.

The chain has TRBV5-6 and TRBJ1-1, with D possibly TRBD1 on 5 matching bases. The V gene lost 4 bases and the J gene lost 6 bases, with 16 bases spanning the gap. The CDR3 is 14 residues long. Per the germline V gene, CDR1 is SGHDT and CDR2 is YYEEEE. This chain's CDR3 is CASSEVGAGAEAFF. The CDR3 bases are TGTGCCAGCAGCGAGGTAGGGGCCGGCGCTGAAGCTTTCTTT.

This chain connects TRBV4-3 to TRBJ2-3; 9 bases are a match to TRBD1. J was trimmed by 2 bases and V by 0 bases; bases with no gene match: 6. The CDR3 covers 17 residues. The germline V gene has CDR1 LGHNA and CDR2 YSLEER. As DNA, the CDR3 is TGCGCCAGCAGCCAAGACCGGACAGGGGCCCCCACAGATACGCAGTATTTT. This gives the protein CASSQDRTGAPTDTQYF.

The chain uses TRBV27 and TRBJ2-5, with a possible D match to TRBD2 (5 bases). CDR1 MNHEY and CDR2 SMNVEV come from the germline V gene (reference sequence). Trimming left V 5 bases short and J 2 bases short, with 18 bases between. The CDR3 is made up of 16 amino acids. The CDR3 reads CASSPQLRAAQETQYF. DNA of the CDR3: TGTGCCAGCAGTCCCCAGCTGAGAGCGGCACAAGAGACCCAGTACTTC.

J is TRBJ2-3 and V is TRBV7-3; D ambiguous. This CDR3 has 15 residues. V gave up 5 bases and J gave up 2 bases, with 14 bases separating them. Germline assignment: CDR1 SGHTA and CDR2 FQGTGA. For the CDR3, the DNA is TGTGCCAGCAGCCCCAACGTGTACCCCACAGATACGCAGTATTTT. Translated: CASSPNVYPTDTQYF.

This clone was counted at least ten times. V usage is TRBV2 and J usage is TRBJ1-1; 10 bases fit TRBD1. The germline V gene encodes CDR1 SNHLY and CDR2 FYNNEI. V was clipped by 6 bases and J by 5 bases; unmatched bases: 3. This CDR3 is built from 13 residues. The CDR3: CASRGQGSTEAFF. The CDR3, as DNA: TGTGCCAGCAGGGGACAGGGGAGTACTGAAGCTTTCTTT.

The chain joins TRBV13 to TRBJ2-1, with 11 bases identical to TRBD2. Germline assignment: CDR1 PRHDT and CDR2 FYEKMQ (reference sequence). The V gene end was trimmed by 3 bases and the J gene end by 3 bases; junction bases not matched to a gene: 1. The CDR3 has 15 residues. This CDR3 is CASSFGTSGYNEQFF. The CDR3 region has the DNA TGTGCCAGCAGCTTCGGGACTAGCGGCTACAATGAGCAGTTCTTC.

The chain couples TRBV11-2 to TRBJ2-1, with TRBD2 identical over 10 bases. Germline V gives CDR1 SGHAT, CDR2 FQNNGV. Unmatched junction bases numbered 8, after V lost 1 base and J lost 8 bases. The CDR3 consists of 16 residues. The CDR3 protein is CASSLGTSGVGDEQFF. The DNA of the CDR3 is TGTGCCAGCAGCTTAGGGACTAGCGGAGTGGGGGATGAGCAGTTCTTC.

The V gene is TRBV5-4, the J gene TRBJ2-7, with D possibly TRBD1 on 6 matching bases. Germline values: CDR1 SGHNT, CDR2 YYREEE (reference sequence). Trimming shortened V by 5 bases and J by 4 bases, and 22 bases separated the two germline ends. The CDR3 is made up of 16 amino acids. The CDR3 DNA is TGTGCCAGCAGTTCCGTCCGGGCCGAGGACAGTTACGAGCAGTACTTC. Protein product: CASSSVRAEDSYEQYF.